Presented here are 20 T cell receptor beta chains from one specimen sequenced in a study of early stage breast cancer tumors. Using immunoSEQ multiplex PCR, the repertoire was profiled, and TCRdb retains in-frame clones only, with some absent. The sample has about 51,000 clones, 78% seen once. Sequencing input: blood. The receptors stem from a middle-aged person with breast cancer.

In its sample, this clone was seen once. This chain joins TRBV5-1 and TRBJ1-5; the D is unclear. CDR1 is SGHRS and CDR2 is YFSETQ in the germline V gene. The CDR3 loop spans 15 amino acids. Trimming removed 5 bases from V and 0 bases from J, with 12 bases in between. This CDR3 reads CASRLDLYSNQPQHF. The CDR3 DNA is TGCGCCAGCAGATTAGACTTATATAGCAATCAGCCCCAGCATTTT.

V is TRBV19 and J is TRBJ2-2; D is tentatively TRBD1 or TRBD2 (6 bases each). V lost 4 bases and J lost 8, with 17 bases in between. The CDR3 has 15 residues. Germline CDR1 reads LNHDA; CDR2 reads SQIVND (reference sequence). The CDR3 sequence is CASSTQWGARGELFF. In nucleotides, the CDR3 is TGTGCCAGTAGTACCCAATGGGGGGCGCGTGGGGAGCTGTTTTTT.

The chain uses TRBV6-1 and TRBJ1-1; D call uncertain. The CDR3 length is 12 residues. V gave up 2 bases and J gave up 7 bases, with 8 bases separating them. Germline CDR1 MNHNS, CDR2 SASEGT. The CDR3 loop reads CASSEQVSEAFF. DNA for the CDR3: TGTGCCAGCAGTGAACAGGTCAGTGAAGCTTTCTTT.

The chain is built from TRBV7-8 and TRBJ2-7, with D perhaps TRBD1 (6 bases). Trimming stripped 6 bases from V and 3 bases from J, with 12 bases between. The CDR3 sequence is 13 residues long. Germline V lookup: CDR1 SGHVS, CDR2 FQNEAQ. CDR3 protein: CASSNGQNYEQYF. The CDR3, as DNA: TGTGCCAGCAGTAATGGACAGAACTACGAGCAGTACTTC.

In DNA form, the CDR3 reads TGCGCCAGCAGCGGGGGGCCGGTAGATTCACCCCTCCACTTT. Its translation is CASSGGPVDSPLHF. This chain links TRBV5-1 with TRBJ1-6, with D possibly being TRBD1 (6 bases). The CDR3 is made up of 14 amino acids. V dropped 4 bases and J dropped 8 bases, with 13 bases sitting between them. CDR1 and CDR2 from the germline V gene are SGHRS and YFSETQ.

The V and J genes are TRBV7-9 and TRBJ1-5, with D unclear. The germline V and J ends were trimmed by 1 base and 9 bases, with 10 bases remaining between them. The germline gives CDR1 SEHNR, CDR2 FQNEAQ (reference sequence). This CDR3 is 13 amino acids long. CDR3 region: CASSLVALGPQHF. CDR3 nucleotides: TGTGCCAGCAGCTTAGTCGCCCTGGGGCCCCAGCATTTT.

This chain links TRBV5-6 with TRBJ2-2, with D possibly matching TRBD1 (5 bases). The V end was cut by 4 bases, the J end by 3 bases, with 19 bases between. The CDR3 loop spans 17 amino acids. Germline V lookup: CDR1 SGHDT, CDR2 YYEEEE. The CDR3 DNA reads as TGTGCCAGCAGCGCCCGTCTACCTCAGGGATACACCGGGGAGCTGTTTTTT. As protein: CASSARLPQGYTGELFF. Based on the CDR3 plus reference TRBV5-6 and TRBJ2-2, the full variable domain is DAGVTQSPTHLIKTRGQQVTLRCSPKSGHDTVSWYQQALGQGPQFIFQYYEEEERQRGNFPDRFSGHQFPNYSSELNVNALLLGDSALYLCASSARLPQGYTGELFFGEGSRLTVL.

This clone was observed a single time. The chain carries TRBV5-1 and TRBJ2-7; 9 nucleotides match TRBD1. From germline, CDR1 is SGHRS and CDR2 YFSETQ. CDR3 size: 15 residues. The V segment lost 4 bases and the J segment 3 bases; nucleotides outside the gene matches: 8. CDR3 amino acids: CASSLHGTGIYEQYF. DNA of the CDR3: TGCGCCAGCAGCCTGCACGGGACAGGGATCTACGAGCAGTACTTC.

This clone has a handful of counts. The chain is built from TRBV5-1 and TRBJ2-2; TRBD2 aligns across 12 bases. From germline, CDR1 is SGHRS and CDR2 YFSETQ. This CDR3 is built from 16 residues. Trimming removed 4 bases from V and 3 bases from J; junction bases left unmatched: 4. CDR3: CASSLLAGGDTGELFF. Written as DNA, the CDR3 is TGCGCCAGCAGCCTGCTAGCGGGAGGGGACACCGGGGAGCTGTTTTTT.

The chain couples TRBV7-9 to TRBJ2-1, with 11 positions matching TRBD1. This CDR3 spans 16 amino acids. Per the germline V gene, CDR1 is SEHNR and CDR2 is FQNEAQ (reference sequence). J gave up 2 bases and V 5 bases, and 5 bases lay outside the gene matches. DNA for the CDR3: TGTGCCAGCAGCCCACCGGGACAGGGGGCCTACAATGAGCAGTTCTTC. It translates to CASSPPGQGAYNEQFF.

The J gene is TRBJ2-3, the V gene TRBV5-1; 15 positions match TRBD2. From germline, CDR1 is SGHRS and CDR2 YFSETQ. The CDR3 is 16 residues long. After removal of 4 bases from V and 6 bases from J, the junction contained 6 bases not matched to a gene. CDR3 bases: TGCGCCAGCAGCCAGGGACTAGCGGGAGGTTCGGATACGCAGTATTTT. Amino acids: CASSQGLAGGSDTQYF.

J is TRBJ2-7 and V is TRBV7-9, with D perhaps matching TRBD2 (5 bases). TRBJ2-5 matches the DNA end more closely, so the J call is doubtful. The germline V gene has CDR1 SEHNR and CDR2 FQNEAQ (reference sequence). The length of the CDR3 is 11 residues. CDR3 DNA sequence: TGTGCCAGCAGCGGGAGCGGGACCCAGTACTTC. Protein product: CASSGSGTQYF.

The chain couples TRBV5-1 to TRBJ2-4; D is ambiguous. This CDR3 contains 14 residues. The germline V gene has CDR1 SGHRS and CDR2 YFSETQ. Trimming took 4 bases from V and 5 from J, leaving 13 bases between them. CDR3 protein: CASSPTGSQNIQYF. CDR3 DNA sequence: TGCGCCAGCAGCCCCACGGGCAGCCAAAACATTCAGTACTTC. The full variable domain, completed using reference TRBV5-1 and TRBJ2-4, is KAGVTQTPRYLIKTRGQQVTLSCSPISGHRSVSWYQQTPGQGLQFLFEYFSETQRNKGNFPGRFSGRQFSNSRSEMNVSTLELGDSALYLCASSPTGSQNIQYFGAGTRLSVL.

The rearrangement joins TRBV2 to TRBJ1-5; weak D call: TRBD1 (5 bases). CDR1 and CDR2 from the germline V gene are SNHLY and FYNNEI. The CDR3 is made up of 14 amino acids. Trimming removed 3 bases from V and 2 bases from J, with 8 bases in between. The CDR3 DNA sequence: TGTGCCAGCAGTGAGACAGAACGCAATCAGCCCCAGCATTTT. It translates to CASSETERNQPQHF.

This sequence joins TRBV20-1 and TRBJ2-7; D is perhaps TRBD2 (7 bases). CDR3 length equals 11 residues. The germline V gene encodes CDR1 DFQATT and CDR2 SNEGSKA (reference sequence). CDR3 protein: CSWGEGGEQYF. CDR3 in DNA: TGCAGCTGGGGGGAGGGGGGAGAGCAGTACTTC.

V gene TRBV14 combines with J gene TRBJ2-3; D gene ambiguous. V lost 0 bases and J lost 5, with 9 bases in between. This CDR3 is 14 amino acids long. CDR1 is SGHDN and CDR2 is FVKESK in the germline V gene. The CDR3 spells CASSQETTGDTQYF. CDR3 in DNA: TGTGCCAGCAGCCAAGAGACGACGGGAGATACGCAGTATTTT.

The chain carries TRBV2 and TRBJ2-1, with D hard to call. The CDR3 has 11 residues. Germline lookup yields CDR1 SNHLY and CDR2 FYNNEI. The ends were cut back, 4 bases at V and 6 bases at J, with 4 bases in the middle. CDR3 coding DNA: TGTGCCAGCAGTGGTAGCAATGAGCAGTTCTTC. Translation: CASSGSNEQFF. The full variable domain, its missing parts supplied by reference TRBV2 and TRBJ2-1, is EPEVTQTPSHQVTQMGQEVILRCVPISNHLYFYWYRQILGQKVEFLVSFYNNEISEKSEIFDDQFSVERPDGSNFTLKIRSTKLEDSAMYFCASSGSNEQFFGPGTRLTVL.

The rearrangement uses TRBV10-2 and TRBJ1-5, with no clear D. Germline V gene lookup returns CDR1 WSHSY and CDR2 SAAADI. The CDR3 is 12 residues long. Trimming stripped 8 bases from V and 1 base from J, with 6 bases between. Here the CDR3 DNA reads TGCGCCAGCGGGCGGAGCAATCAGCCCCAGCATTTT. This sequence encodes CASGRSNQPQHF.

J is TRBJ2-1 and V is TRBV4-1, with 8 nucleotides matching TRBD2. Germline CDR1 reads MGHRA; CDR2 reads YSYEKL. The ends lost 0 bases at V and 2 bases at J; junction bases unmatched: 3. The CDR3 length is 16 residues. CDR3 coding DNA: TGCGCCAGCAGCCAAGAGACCGGGGGGGCCTACAATGAGCAGTTCTTC. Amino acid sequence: CASSQETGGAYNEQFF.

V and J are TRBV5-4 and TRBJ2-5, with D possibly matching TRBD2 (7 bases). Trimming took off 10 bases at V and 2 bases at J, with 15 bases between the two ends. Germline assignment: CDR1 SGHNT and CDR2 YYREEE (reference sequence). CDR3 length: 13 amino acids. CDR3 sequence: CAYHKGGQETQYF. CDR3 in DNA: TGTGCCTACCACAAGGGGGGGCAAGAGACCCAGTACTTC.